This TCR beta chain derives from a study of identical twins. TCRdb reprocessed the 5' RACE reads via MiXCR and lists one record per CDR3 protein. Among about 520,000 distinct CDR3 sequences listed, roughly 21% were seen once. Separately, the same data were catalogued under a study of T cells expressing NK-cell markers.

The receptor was derived from a woman aged 18 to 35 in good health. The sequencing sample was made of CD4+ T cells sorted from blood.

The CDR3, as DNA: TGCGCCAGCAGCAACGGACAGGGTGGACAGGGCGAGCAGTACTTC. Translating gives CASSNGQGGQGEQYF. This chain links TRBV5-1 with TRBJ2-7; TRBD1 aligns across 8 bases. CDR3 length: 15 amino acids. J lost 6 bases, V lost 4 bases, and 12 bases had no gene match. CDR1 is SGHRS and CDR2 is YFSETQ in the germline V gene.